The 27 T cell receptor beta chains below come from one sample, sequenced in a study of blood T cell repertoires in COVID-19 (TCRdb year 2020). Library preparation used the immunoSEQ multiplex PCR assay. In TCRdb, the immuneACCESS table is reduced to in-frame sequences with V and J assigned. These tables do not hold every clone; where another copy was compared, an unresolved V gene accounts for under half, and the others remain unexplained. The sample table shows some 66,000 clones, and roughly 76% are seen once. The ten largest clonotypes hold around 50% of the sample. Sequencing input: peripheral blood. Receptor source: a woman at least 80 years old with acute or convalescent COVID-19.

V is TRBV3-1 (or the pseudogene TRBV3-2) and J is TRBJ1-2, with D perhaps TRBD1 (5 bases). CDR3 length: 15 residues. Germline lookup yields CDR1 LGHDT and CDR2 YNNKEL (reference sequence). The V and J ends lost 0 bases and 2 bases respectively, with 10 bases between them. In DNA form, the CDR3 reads TGTGCCAGCAGCCAAGATCATGCAGGGAACTATGGCTACACCTTC. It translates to CASSQDHAGNYGYTF.

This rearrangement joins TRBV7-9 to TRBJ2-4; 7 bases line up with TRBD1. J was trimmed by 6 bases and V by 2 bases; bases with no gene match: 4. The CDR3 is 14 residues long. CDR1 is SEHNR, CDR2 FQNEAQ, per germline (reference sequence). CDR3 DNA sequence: TGTGCCAGCAGCTTAATGGGGACAGTAAACATTCAGTACTTC. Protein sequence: CASSLMGTVNIQYF.

DNA of the CDR3: TGTGCCACCAGGGGGGGAGGCCCTGAAGCTTTCTTT. Residues: CATRGGGPEAFF. The chain combines TRBV24-1 with TRBJ1-1; D may be TRBD1 (5 bases). This CDR3 has 12 amino acids. CDR1 KGHDR and CDR2 SFDVKD come from the germline V gene. The V and J ends lost 7 bases and 6 bases respectively, with 11 bases between them.

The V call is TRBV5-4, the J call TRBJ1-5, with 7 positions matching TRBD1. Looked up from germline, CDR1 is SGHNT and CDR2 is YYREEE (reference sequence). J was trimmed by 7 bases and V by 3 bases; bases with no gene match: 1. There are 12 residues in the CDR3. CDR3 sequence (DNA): TGTGCCAGCAGCTCACAGGGGCAGCCCCAGCATTTT. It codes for CASSSQGQPQHF. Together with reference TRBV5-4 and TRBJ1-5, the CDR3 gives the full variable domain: ETGVTQSPTHLIKTRGQQVTLRCSSQSGHNTVSWYQQALGQGPQFIFQYYREEENGRGNFPPRFSGLQFPNYSSELNVNALELDDSALYLCASSSQGQPQHFGDGTRLSIL.

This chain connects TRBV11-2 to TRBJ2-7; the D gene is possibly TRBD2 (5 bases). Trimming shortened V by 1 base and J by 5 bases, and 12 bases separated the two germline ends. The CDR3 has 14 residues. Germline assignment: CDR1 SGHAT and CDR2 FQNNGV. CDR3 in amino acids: CASSLAGFAHEQYF. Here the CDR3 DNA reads TGTGCCAGCAGCTTAGCGGGATTTGCCCACGAGCAGTACTTC.

The DNA of the CDR3 is TGTGCCAGCAGGGTTCCGGGACAGAGGGCCGGTGGCTACACCTTC. The encoded protein is CASRVPGQRAGGYTF. The V call is TRBV6-6, the J call TRBJ1-2, with 7 positions matching TRBD1. Germline CDR1 is MNHNY and CDR2 is SVGAGI (reference sequence). V lost 6 bases and J lost 7; bases outside the gene matches: 14. The CDR3 runs to 15 residues.

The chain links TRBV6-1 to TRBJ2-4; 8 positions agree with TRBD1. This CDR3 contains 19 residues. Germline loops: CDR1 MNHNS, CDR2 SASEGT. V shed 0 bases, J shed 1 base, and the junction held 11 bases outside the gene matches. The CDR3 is CASSEADRDILRAKNIQYF. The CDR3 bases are TGTGCCAGCAGTGAAGCGGACAGGGATATCTTACGGGCCAAAAACATTCAGTACTTC.

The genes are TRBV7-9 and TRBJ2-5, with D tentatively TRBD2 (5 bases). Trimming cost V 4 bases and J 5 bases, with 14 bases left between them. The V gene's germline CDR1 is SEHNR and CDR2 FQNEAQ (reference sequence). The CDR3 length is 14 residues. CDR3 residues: CASSSTLPGETQYF. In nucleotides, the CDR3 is TGTGCCAGCAGCTCGACACTCCCGGGGGAGACCCAGTACTTC.

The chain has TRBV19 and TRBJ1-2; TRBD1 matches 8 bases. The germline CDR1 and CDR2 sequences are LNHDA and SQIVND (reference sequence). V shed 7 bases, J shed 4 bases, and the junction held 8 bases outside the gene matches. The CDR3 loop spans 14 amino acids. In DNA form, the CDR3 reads TGTGCCAGTAAGGAGACAGGGGCGACCTATGGCTACACCTTC. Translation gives CASKETGATYGYTF.

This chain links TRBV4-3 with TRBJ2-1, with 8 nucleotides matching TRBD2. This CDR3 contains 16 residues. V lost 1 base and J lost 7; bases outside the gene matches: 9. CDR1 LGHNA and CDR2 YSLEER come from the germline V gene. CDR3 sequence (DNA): TGCGCCAGCAGCCAAGTACACGGTGCGGGAGGTAATGAGCAGTTCTTC. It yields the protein CASSQVHGAGGNEQFF.

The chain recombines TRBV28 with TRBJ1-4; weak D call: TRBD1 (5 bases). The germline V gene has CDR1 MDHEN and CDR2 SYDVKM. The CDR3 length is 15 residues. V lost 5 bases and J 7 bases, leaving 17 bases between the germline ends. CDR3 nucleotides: TGTGCCAGCAGTCCCCAGGGCCCAGGTAGTGAAAAACTGTTTTTT. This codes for CASSPQGPGSEKLFF.

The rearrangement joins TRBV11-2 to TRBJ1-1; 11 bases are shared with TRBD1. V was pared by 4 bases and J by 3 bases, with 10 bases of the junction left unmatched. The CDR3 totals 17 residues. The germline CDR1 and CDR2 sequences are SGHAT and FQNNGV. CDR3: CASSSRTGGEYYTEAFF. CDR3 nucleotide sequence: TGTGCCAGCAGCTCCCGGACAGGGGGCGAATATTACACTGAAGCTTTCTTT.

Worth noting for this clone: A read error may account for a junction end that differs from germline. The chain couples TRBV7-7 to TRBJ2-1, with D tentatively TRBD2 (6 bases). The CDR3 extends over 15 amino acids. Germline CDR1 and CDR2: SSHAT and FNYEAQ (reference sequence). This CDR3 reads CASSGGEVSYNEQFF. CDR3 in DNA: TGTGCTAGCAGCGGCGGGGAGGTCTCCTACAATGAGCAGTTCTTC.

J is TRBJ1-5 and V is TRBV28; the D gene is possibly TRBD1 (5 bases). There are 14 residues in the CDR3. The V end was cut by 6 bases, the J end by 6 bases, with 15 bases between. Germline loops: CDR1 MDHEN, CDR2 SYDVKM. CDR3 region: CASSLTGDGQPQHF. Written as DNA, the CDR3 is TGTGCCAGCAGCCTAACGGGGGATGGTCAGCCCCAGCATTTT.

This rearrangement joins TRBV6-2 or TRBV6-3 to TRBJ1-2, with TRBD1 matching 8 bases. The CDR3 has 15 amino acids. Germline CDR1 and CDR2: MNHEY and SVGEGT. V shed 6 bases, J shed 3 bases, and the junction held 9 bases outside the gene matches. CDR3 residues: CASSRTGHLDYGYTF. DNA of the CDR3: TGTGCCAGCAGCCGGACAGGGCACCTTGACTATGGCTACACCTTC.

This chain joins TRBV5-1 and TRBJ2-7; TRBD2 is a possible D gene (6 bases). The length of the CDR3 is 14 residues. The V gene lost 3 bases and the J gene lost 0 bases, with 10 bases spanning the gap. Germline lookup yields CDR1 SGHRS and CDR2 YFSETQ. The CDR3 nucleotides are TGCGCCAGCAGCTCTTCTAGCGCCTCCTACGAGCAGTACTTC. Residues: CASSSSSASYEQYF. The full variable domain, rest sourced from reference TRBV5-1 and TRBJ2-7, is KAGVTQTPRYLIKTRGQQVTLSCSPISGHRSVSWYQQTPGQGLQFLFEYFSETQRNKGNFPGRFSGRQFSNSRSEMNVSTLELGDSALYLCASSSSSASYEQYFGPGTRLTVT.

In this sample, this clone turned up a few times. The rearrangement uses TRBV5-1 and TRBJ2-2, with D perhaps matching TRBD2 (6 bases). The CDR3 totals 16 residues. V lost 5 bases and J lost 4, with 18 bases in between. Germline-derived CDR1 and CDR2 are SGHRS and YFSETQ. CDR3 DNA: TGCGCCAGCAGTTGGGCCCTGGGGCGGGGCACCGGGGAGCTGTTTTTT. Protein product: CASSWALGRGTGELFF.

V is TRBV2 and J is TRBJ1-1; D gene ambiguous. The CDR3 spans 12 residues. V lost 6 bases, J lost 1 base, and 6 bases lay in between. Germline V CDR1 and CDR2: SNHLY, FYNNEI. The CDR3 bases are TGTGCCAGCAGCTGGGCGAACACTGAAGCTTTCTTT. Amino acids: CASSWANTEAFF.

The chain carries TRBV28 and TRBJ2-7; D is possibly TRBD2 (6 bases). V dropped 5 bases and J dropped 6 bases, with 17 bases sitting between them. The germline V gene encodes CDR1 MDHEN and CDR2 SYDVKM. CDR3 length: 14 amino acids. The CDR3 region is CASSLIEGRSEQYF. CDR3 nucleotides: TGTGCCAGCAGTCTCATCGAGGGGAGGAGCGAGCAGTACTTC.

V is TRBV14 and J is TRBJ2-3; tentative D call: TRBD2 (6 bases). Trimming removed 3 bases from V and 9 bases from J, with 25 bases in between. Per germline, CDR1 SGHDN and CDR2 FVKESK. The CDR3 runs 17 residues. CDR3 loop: CASSHLAGLPAVRTQYF. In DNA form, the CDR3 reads TGTGCCAGCAGCCACCTCGCTGGACTACCCGCCGTAAGAACGCAGTATTTT.

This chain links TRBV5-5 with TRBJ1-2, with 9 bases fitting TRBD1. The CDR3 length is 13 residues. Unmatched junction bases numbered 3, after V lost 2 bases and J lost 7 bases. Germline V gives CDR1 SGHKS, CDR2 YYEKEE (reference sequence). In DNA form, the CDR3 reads TGTGCCAGCAGCTTAATGGACAGGGGTGGCTACACCTTC. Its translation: CASSLMDRGGYTF.

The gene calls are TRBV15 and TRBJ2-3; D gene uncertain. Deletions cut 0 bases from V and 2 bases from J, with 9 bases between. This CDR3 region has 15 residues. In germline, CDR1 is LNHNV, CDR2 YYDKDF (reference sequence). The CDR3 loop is CATSREVTDTDTQYF. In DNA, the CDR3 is TGTGCCACCAGCAGAGAAGTAACAGACACAGATACGCAGTATTTT.

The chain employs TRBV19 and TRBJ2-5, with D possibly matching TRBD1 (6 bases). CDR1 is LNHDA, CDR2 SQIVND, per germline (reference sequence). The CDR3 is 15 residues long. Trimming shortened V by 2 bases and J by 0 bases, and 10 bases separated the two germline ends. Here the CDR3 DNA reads TGTGCCAGTAGTATAAGGGGGACGGACCAAGAGACCCAGTACTTC. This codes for CASSIRGTDQETQYF. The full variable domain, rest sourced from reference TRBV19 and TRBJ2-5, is DGGITQSPKYLFRKEGQNVTLSCEQNLNHDAMYWYRQDPGQGLRLIYYSQIVNDFQKGDIAEGYSVSREKKESFPLTVTSAQKNPTAFYLCASSIRGTDQETQYFGPGTRLLVL.

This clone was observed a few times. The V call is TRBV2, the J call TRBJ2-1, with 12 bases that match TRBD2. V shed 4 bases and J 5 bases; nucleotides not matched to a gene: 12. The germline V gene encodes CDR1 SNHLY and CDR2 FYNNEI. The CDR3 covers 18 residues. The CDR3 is CASSVPGGLAGAHNEQFF. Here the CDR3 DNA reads TGTGCCAGCAGTGTTCCAGGGGGACTAGCGGGTGCCCACAATGAGCAGTTCTTC.

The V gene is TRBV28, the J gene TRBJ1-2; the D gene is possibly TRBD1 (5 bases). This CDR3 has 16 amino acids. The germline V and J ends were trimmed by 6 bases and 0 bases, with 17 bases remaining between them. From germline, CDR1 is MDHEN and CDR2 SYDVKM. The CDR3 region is CASSSVGGDPNYGYTF. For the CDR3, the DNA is TGTGCCAGCAGCTCTGTTGGAGGGGACCCTAACTATGGCTACACCTTC.

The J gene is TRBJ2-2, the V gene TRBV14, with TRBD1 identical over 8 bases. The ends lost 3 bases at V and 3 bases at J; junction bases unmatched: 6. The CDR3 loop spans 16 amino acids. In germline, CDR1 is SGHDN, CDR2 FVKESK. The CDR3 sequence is CASSHRGQRDTGELFF. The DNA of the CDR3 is TGTGCCAGCAGCCACAGGGGGCAACGGGACACCGGGGAGCTGTTTTTT.

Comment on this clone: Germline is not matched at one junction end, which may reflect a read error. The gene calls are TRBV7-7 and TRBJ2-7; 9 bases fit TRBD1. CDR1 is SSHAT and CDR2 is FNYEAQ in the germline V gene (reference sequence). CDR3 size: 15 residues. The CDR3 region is CASSPGGTGHNEQYF. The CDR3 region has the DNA TGTGCTAGCAGCCCAGGGGGGACAGGGCACAACGAGCAGTACTTC.